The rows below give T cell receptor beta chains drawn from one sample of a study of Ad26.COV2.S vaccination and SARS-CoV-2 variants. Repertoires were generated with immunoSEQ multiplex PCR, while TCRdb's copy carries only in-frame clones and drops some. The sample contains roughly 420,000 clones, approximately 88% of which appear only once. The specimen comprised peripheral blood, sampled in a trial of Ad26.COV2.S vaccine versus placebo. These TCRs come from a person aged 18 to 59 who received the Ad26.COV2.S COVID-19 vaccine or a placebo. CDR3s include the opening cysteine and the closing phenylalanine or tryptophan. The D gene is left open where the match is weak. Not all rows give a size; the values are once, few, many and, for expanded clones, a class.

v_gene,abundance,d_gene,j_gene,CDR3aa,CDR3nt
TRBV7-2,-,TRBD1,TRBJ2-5,CASILDRGRRTQYF,TGTGCCAGCATCTTGGACAGGGGGAGGCGGACCCAGTACTTC
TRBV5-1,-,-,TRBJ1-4,CASSRRLDPTNEKLFF,TGCGCCAGCAGTCGACGATTAGACCCCACTAATGAAAAACTGTTTTTT
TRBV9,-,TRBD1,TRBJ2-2,CASSFGTGANTGELFF,TGTGCCAGCAGCTTCGGGACAGGGGCGAACACCGGGGAGCTGTTTTTT
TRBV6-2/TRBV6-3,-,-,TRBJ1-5,CASSLPGDLQPQHF,TGTGCCAGCAGCCTCCCTGGAGACCTTCAGCCCCAGCATTTT
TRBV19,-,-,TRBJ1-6,CASSIRQANSPLHF,TGTGCCAGTAGTATCCGACAGGCTAATTCACCCCTCCACTTT
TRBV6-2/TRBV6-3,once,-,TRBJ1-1,CASSRQGHTEAFF,TGTGCCAGCAGTCGGCAGGGTCACACTGAAGCTTTCTTT
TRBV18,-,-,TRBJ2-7,CASSPRQVNSYEQYF,TGTGCCAGCTCACCCAGACAGGTTAATTCCTACGAGCAGTACTTC
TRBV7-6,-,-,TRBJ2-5,CASSSIDQQETQYF,TGTGCCAGCAGCTCTATTGACCAACAAGAGACCCAGTACTTC
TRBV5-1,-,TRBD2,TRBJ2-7,CASSLAPTSGGFASSYEQYF,TGCGCCAGCAGCTTGGCTCCCACTAGCGGGGGGTTCGCCTCGAGCTACGAGCAGTACTTC
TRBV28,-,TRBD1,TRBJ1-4,CASSPVATDRDEKLFF,TGTGCCAGCAGTCCCGTGGCTACAGACAGGGATGAAAAACTGTTTTTT
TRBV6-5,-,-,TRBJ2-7,CASSHRGIYEQYF,TGTGCCAGCAGTCACCGTGGGATCTACGAGCAGTACTTC
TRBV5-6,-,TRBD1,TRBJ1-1,CASNDRAGTEAFF,TGTGCCAGCAACGACAGGGCGGGGACTGAAGCTTTCTTT
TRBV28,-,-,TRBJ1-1,CASSLFTRGNTEAFF,TGTGCCAGCAGTTTATTTACCAGGGGAAACACTGAAGCTTTCTTT
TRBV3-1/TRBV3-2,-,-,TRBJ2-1,CASSQELAGNWQFF,TGTGCCAGCAGCCAAGAGTTGGCAGGTAATTGGCAGTTCTTC